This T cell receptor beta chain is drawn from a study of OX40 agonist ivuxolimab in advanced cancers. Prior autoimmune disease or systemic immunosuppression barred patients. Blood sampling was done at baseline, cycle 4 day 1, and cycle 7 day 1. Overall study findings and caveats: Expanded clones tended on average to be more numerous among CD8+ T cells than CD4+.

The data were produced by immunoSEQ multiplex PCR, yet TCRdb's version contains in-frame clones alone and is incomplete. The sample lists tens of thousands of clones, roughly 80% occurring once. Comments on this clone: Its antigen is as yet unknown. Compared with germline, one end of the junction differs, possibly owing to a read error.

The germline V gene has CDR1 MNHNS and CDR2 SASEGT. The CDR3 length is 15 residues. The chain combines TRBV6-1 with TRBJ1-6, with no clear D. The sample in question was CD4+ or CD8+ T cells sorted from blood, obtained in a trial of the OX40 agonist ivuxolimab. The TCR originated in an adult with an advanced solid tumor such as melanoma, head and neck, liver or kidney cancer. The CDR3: CTSRQTGYINSPLHF. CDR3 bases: TGTACCAGCAGACAAACGGGGTACATAAATTCACCCCTCCACTTT.